This T cell receptor (beta chain) was sequenced during a study of cytomegalovirus exposure and HLA in healthy donors. Across the study: For the approximately 390 genotyped donors, 65% to 90% fell within the Caucasian-associated ancestry cluster.

This clone was counted a few times. The CDR3 length is 12 residues. Between the trimmed V and J ends, which lost 3 bases and 8 bases, there was a span of 12 bases. Germline V gene data show CDR1 as SGDLS and CDR2 as YYNGEE. The primer mix had 60 Vbeta and 13 Jbeta primers. Clones were sequenced by immunoSEQ multiplex PCR, and TCRdb holds only the in-frame ones, with some missing. There are 210,000 or so clones in the sample; almost 85% occur only once, and 0.5% to 0.7% lies in the top ten. The rearrangement joins TRBV9 to TRBJ2-7, with D possibly being TRBD1 (6 bases). This TCR was sampled from a woman between 40 and 50 years old in good health and CMV-seronegative. Material for sequencing was PBMCs. Here the CDR3 DNA reads TGTGCCAGCAGCGCGCCAGGGGCCAAGCAGTACTTC. This codes for CASSAPGAKQYF.